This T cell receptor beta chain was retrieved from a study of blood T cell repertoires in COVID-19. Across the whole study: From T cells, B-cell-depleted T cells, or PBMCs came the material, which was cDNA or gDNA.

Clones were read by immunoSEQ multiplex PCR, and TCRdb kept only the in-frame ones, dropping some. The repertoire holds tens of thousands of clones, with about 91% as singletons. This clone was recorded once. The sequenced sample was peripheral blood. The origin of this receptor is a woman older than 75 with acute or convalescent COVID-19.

CDR3 sequence: CASIGQVNTEAFF. CDR3 DNA: TGTGCCAGCATCGGACAGGTGAACACTGAAGCTTTCTTT. The J gene is TRBJ1-1, the V gene TRBV6-5; 7 positions agree with TRBD1. This CDR3 region has 13 residues. V lost 7 bases, J lost 0 bases, and 2 bases stayed unmatched. CDR1 and CDR2 from the germline V gene are MNHEY and SVGAGI.